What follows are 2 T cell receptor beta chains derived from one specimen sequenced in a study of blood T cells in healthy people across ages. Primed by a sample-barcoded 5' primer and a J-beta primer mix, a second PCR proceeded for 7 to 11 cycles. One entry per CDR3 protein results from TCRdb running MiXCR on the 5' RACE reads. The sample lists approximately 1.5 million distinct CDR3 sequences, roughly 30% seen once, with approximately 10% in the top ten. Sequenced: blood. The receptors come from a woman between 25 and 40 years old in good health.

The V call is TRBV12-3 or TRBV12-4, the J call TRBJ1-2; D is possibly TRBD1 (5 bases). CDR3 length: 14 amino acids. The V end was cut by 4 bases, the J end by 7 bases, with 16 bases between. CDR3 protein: CASSSREGEGGYTF. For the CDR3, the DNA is TGTGCCAGCAGTTCGCGCGAAGGGGAAGGTGGCTACACCTTC.

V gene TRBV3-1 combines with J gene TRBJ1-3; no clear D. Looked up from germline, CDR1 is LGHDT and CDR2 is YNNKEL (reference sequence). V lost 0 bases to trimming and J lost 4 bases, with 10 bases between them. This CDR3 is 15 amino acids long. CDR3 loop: CASSQDGSKGNTIYF. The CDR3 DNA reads TGTGCCAGCAGCCAAGATGGAAGTAAAGGAAACACCATATATTTT.